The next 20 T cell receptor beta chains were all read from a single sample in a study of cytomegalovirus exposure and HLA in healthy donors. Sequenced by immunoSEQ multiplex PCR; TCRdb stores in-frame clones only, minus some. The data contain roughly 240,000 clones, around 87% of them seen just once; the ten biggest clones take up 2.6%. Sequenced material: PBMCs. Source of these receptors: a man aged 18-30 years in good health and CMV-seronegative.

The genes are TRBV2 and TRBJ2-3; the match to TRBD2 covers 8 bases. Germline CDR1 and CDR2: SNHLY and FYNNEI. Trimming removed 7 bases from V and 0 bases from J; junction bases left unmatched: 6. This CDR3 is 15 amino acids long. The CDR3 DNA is TGTGCCAGCACTCCGGGCGGGGGGAGCACAGATACGCAGTATTTT. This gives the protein CASTPGGGSTDTQYF.

CDR3 DNA sequence: TGCGCCAGCAGCGGAGGAGATAGAAACACCATATATTTT. It codes for CASSGGDRNTIYF. The V gene is TRBV5-1, the J gene TRBJ1-3; D ambiguous. Germline V gives CDR1 SGHRS, CDR2 YFSETQ. Between the trimmed V and J ends, which lost 4 bases and 5 bases, there was a span of 10 bases. The CDR3 has 13 amino acids.

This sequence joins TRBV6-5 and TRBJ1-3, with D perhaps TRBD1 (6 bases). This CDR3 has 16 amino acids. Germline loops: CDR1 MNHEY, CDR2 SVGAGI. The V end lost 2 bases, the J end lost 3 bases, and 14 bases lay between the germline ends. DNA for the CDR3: TGTGCCAGCAGTTACAGCCAACAGGGTATTGGAAACACCATATATTTT. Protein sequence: CASSYSQQGIGNTIYF.

CDR3 region: CASGLGQGGETQYF. The CDR3 coding sequence is TGTGCTAGTGGTTTGGGGCAGGGAGGGGAGACCCAGTACTTC. V is TRBV12-5 and J is TRBJ2-5; 7 positions agree with TRBD2. Germline V gene sequence: CDR1 LGHNT, CDR2 FRNRAP. The CDR3 runs to 14 residues. The V gene end was trimmed by 1 base and the J gene end by 5 bases; junction bases not matched to a gene: 4.

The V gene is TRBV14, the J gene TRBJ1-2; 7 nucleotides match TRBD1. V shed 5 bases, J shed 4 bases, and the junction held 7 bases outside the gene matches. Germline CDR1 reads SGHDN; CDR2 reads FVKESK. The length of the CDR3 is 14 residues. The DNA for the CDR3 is TGTGCCAGCAGCGAACGACAGGGAGTCTATGGCTACACCTTC. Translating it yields CASSERQGVYGYTF.

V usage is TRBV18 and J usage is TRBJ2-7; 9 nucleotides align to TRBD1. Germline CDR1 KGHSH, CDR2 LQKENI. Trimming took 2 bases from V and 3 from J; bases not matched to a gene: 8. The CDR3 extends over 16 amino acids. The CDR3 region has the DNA TGTGCCAGCTCACCAATACAGGGGGCGGATAGCTACGAGCAGTACTTC. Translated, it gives CASSPIQGADSYEQYF. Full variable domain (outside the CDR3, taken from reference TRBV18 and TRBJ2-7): NAGVMQNPRHLVRRRGQEARLRCSPMKGHSHVYWYRQLPEEGLKFMVYLQKENIIDESGMPKERFSAEFPKEGPSILRIQQVVRGDSAAYFCASSPIQGADSYEQYFGPGTRLTVT.

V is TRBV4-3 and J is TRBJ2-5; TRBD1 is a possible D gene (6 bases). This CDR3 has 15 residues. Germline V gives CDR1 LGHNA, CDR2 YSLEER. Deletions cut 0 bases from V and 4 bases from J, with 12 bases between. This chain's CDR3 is CASSQDTGFRETQYF. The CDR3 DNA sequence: TGCGCCAGCAGCCAAGATACAGGGTTTCGAGAGACCCAGTACTTC.

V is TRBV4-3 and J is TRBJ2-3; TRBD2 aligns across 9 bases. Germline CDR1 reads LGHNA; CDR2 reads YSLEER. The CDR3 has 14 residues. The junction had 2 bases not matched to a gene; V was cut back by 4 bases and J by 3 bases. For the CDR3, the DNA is TGCGCCAGCAGCCTTGGACTAGCGACAGATACGCAGTATTTT. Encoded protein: CASSLGLATDTQYF.

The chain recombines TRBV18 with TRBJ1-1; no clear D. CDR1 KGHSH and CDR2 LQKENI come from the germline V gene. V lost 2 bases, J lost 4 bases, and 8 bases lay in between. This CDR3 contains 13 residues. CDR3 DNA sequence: TGTGCCAGCTCACCAACGCTCGGCACTGAAGCTTTCTTT. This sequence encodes CASSPTLGTEAFF.

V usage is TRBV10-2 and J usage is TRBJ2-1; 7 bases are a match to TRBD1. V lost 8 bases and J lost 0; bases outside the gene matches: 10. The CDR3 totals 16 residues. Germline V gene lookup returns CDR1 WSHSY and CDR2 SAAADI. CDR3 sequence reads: CASQELWDSSYNEQFF. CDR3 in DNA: TGCGCCAGCCAAGAACTTTGGGACAGCTCCTACAATGAGCAGTTCTTC.

For the CDR3, the DNA is TGTGCCAGCAGCCCCCCGACAGGGGGCCACGAGCAGTACTTC. This sequence encodes CASSPPTGGHEQYF. The chain carries TRBV7-9 and TRBJ2-7; 10 nucleotides match TRBD1. V lost 5 bases to trimming and J lost 5 bases; unmatched junction nucleotides: 6. CDR1 is SEHNR, CDR2 FQNEAQ, per germline (reference sequence). The CDR3 has 14 residues.

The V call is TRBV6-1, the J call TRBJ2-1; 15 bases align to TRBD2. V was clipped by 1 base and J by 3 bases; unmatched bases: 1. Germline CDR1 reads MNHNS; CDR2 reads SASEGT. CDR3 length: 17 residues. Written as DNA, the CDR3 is TGTGCCAGCAGTGAAGGGACTAGCGGGAGGGACTACAATGAGCAGTTCTTC. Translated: CASSEGTSGRDYNEQFF.

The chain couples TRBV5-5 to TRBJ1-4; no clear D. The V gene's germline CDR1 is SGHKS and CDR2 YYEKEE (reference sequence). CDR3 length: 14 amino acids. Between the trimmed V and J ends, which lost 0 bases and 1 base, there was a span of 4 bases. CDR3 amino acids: CASSLGVTNEKLFF. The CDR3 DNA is TGTGCCAGCAGCTTGGGAGTAACTAATGAAAAACTGTTTTTT.

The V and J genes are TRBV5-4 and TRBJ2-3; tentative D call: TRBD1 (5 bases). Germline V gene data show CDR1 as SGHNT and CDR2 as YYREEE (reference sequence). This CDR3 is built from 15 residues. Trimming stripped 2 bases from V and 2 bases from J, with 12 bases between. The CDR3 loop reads CASSLDSPSTDTQYF. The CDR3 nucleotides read TGTGCCAGCAGCTTAGACAGTCCCTCCACAGATACGCAGTATTTT.

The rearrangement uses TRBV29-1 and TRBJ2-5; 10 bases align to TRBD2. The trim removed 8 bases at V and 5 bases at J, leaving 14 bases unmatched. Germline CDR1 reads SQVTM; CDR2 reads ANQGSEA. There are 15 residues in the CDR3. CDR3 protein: CSPLPAGGLAETQYF. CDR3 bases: TGCAGCCCGCTGCCAGCGGGGGGGCTAGCTGAGACCCAGTACTTC.

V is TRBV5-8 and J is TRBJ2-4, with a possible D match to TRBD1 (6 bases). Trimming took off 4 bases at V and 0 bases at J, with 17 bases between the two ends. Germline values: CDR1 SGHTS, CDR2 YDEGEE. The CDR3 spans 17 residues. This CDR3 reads CASSILRDTIAKNIQYF. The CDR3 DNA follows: TGTGCCAGCAGCATCCTCCGGGACACCATAGCCAAAAACATTCAGTACTTC.

The CDR3 nucleotides are TGTGCCTGGGCGAGCGGGATCTCCTACGAGCAGTACTTC. Translating it yields CAWASGISYEQYF. The V call is TRBV30, the J call TRBJ2-7; 7 positions agree with TRBD2. The germline gives CDR1 GTSNPN, CDR2 SVGIG (reference sequence). V gave up 5 bases and J gave up 0 bases; unmatched junction bases: 4. This CDR3 has 13 amino acids.

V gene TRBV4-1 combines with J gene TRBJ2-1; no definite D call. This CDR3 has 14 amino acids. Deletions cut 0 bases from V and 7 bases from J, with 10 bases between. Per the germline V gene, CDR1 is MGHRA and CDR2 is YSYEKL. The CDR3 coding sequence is TGCGCCAGCAGCCAAGATAGAGGAGCAAATGAGCAGTTCTTC. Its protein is CASSQDRGANEQFF.

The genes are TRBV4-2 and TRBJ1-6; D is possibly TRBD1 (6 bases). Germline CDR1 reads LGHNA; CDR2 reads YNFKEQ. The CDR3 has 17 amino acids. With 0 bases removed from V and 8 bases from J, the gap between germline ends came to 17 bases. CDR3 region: CASSQDMGRGVYSPLHF. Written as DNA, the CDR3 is TGTGCCAGCAGCCAAGATATGGGCAGGGGTGTTTATTCACCCCTCCACTTT.

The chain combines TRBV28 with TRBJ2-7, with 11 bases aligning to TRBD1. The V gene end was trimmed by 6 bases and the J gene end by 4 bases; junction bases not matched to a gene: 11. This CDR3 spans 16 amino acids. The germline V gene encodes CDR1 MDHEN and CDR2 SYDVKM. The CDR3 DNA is TGTGCCAGCAGCCTTATGACGGGACAGGGGGTTTACGAGCAGTACTTC. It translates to CASSLMTGQGVYEQYF.